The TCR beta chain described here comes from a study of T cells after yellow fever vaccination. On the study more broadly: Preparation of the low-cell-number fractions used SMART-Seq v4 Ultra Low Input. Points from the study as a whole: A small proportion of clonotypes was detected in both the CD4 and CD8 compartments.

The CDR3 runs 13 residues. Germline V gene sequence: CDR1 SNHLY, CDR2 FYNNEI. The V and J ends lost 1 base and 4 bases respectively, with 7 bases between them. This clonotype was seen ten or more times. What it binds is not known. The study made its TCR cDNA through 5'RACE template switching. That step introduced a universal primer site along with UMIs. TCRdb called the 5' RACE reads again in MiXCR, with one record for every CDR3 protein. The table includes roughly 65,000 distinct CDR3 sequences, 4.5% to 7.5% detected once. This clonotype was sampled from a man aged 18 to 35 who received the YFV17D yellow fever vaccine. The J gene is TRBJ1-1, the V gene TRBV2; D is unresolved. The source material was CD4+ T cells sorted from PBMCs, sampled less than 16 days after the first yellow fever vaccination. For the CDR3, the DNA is TGTGCCAGCAGTGAAGGGCCGAGCACTGAAGCTTTCTTT. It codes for CASSEGPSTEAFF.